This T cell receptor (beta chain) is drawn from a study of human T cells and chemical hapten exposure. This clonotype was seen only a few times. Trimming shortened V by 5 bases and J by 8 bases, and 15 bases separated the two germline ends. CDR3 size: 14 residues. Germline CDR1 is SGHTA and CDR2 is FQGTGA. Indicated time point: patch test 1, 2 weeks after DPC sensitization. The treatment: therapeutic diphenylcyclopropenone sensitization with weekly scalp DPC. TCRdb ran MiXCR on the RACE reads and lists one entry per CDR3 protein. The sample yields 180,000 or so distinct CDR3 sequences, approximately 14% seen once.

This TCR came from a young woman with alopecia areata. Some clones in this sample may be carry-over from other donors' samples. The sequences come from whole blood, collected in connection with sensitization to the hapten diphenylcyclopropenone (DPC). J is TRBJ2-2 and V is TRBV7-3; the D gene is possibly TRBD2 (6 bases). This CDR3 reads CASSRGLTEGELFF. CDR3 in DNA: TGTGCCAGCAGCCGGGGACTCACAGAGGGGGAGCTGTTTTTT.